Sequencing of this TCR beta chain was carried out in a study of Graves' ophthalmopathy and Graves' hyperthyroidism. CDR1 is MNHEY, CDR2 SVGEGT, per germline. This CDR3 is 14 amino acids long. V dropped 7 bases and J dropped 1 base, with 10 bases sitting between them. As the template, RNA transcripts were used to amplify TCR beta CDR3 regions. Second-round multiplex PCR came after first-round RT-PCR with HTBI primers. TCRdb itself ran the multiplex PCR reads through MiXCR, one entry per CDR3 protein. The data contain some 390,000 distinct CDR3 sequences, about 17% of them singletons. This clonotype originated in a woman between 18 and 30 years old with Graves' ophthalmopathy. The gene calls are TRBV6-2 or TRBV6-3 and TRBJ2-2; D might be TRBD2 (6 bases). The material sequenced was peripheral blood. The CDR3 sequence is CASNLAWNTGELFF. The DNA of the CDR3 is TGTGCCAGCAACCTAGCGTGGAACACCGGGGAGCTGTTTTTT.